A single sample is the source of the 20 T cell receptor beta chains below, sequenced in a study of T cell responses to AZD1222 COVID-19 vaccine. The table came from immunoSEQ multiplex PCR; TCRdb's copy has only in-frame clones and leaves some out. The sample gives approximately 160,000 clones, 90% of which show up once; roughly 1.6% is in the top ten. The starting material was peripheral blood, obtained on day 0 of AZD1222 vaccination. All receptors come from an adult in good health.

This chain joins TRBV7-3 and TRBJ2-2; possibly TRBD1 or TRBD2 for D (6 bases each). Germline assignment: CDR1 SGHTA and CDR2 FQGTGA. Trimming shortened V by 2 bases and J by 7 bases, and 11 bases separated the two germline ends. CDR3 length: 14 residues. CDR3: CASSLAGGGGELFF. CDR3 nucleotide sequence: TGTGCCAGCAGCTTAGCAGGAGGGGGCGGGGAGCTGTTTTTT.

The chain uses TRBV12-5 and TRBJ1-2; D is perhaps TRBD1 (6 bases). The CDR3 is made up of 17 amino acids. The V gene's germline CDR1 is LGHNT and CDR2 FRNRAP. V shed 2 bases and J shed 4 bases, with 20 bases lying between them. CDR3 in DNA: TGTGCTAGTGGTTTGCTAAACCCAGGGGAAGCTGTCTATGGCTACACCTTC. It translates to CASGLLNPGEAVYGYTF.

This chain links TRBV19 with TRBJ1-2, with D tentatively TRBD1 (5 bases). V gave up 6 bases and J gave up 2 bases, with 16 bases separating them. The germline V gene encodes CDR1 LNHDA and CDR2 SQIVND (reference sequence). The CDR3 is 15 residues long. The CDR3 loop reads CASRAGDGANYGYTF. Written as DNA, the CDR3 is TGTGCCAGTAGAGCCGGGGACGGGGCAAACTATGGCTACACCTTC.

The chain uses TRBV19 and TRBJ1-5; 7 bases are a match to TRBD1. The V gene end was trimmed by 11 bases and the J gene end by 6 bases; junction bases not matched to a gene: 10. The germline CDR1 and CDR2 sequences are LNHDA and SQIVND (reference sequence). CDR3 length: 13 amino acids. Here the CDR3 DNA reads TGTGCCTCCACCCGGGACAGAGTTCAGCCCCAGCATTTT. This encodes CASTRDRVQPQHF.

CDR3 DNA: TGTGCCAGTAAGAACATTCCGCAACTCAACTATGGCTACACCTTC. Translated, it gives CASKNIPQLNYGYTF. V gene TRBV19 combines with J gene TRBJ1-2, with D uncertain. Per the germline V gene, CDR1 is LNHDA and CDR2 is SQIVND (reference sequence). This CDR3 is built from 15 residues. V was shortened by 7 bases and J by 2 bases, with 17 bases between the two germline ends.

The chain is built from TRBV3-1 (or the pseudogene TRBV3-2) and TRBJ1-2, with D perhaps matching TRBD1 (6 bases). The CDR3 totals 18 residues. Germline-derived CDR1 and CDR2 are LGHDT and YNNKEL (reference sequence). V shed 4 bases and J shed 3 bases, with 24 bases lying between them. This chain's CDR3 is CASSPKRGTQQGHYGYTF. The DNA of the CDR3 is TGTGCCAGCAGCCCCAAGAGAGGGACTCAACAGGGCCACTATGGCTACACCTTC.

The gene calls are TRBV7-2 and TRBJ1-2; unclear D gene. The CDR3 is 12 amino acids. Trimming took 0 bases from V and 5 from J, leaving 4 bases between them. Germline CDR1 SGHTA, CDR2 FQGNSA. Here the CDR3 DNA reads TGTGCCAGCAGCTTAGCAGGGTATGGCTACACCTTC. Encoded protein: CASSLAGYGYTF.

The J gene is TRBJ2-5, the V gene TRBV6-1; tentative D call: TRBD1 (5 bases). CDR3 size: 14 residues. Per germline, CDR1 MNHNS and CDR2 SASEGT. Trimming cost V 2 bases and J 4 bases, with 11 bases left between them. CDR3 region: CASSEQGVGETQYF. CDR3 coding DNA: TGTGCCAGCAGTGAACAGGGTGTGGGAGAGACCCAGTACTTC.

This chain joins TRBV5-1 and TRBJ2-2; 9 nucleotides line up with TRBD2. CDR1 and CDR2 from the germline V gene are SGHRS and YFSETQ. J gave up 4 bases and V 0 bases, and 4 bases lay outside the gene matches. The CDR3 is 16 amino acids. The CDR3 DNA sequence: TGCGCCAGCAGCTTGGCGACTAGCGGCAGCACCGGGGAGCTGTTTTTT. It translates to CASSLATSGSTGELFF.

V gene TRBV10-2 combines with J gene TRBJ2-2, with a tentative D call TRBD2 (5 bases). Trimming stripped 2 bases from V and 3 bases from J, with 10 bases between. CDR3 length: 15 amino acids. From germline, CDR1 is WSHSY and CDR2 SAAADI. The CDR3 here is CASSEGELHTGELFF. The CDR3 nucleotides read TGCGCCAGCAGTGAGGGGGAGTTGCACACCGGGGAGCTGTTTTTT.

The rearrangement links TRBV9 to TRBJ1-2, with 7 nucleotides matching TRBD1. Germline V gene lookup returns CDR1 SGDLS and CDR2 YYNGEE. This CDR3 region has 12 residues. J was trimmed by 4 bases and V by 3 bases; bases with no gene match: 0. The CDR3 DNA reads TGTGCCAGCAGCGCAGGGGGCTATGGCTACACCTTC. Protein sequence: CASSAGGYGYTF.

The chain combines TRBV27 with TRBJ1-2, with D perhaps TRBD1 (6 bases). This CDR3 is 14 amino acids long. V lost 11 bases, J lost 3 bases, and 19 bases lay in between. Germline V gene data show CDR1 as MNHEY and CDR2 as SMNVEV (reference sequence). This chain's CDR3 is CASRGGAGDYGYTF. The DNA of the CDR3 is TGTGCCTCACGTGGGGGGGCGGGAGACTATGGCTACACCTTC.

The chain has TRBV7-9 and TRBJ2-1; TRBD2 aligns across 12 bases. The V segment lost 4 bases and the J segment 12 bases; nucleotides outside the gene matches: 10. The CDR3 contains 15 residues. From germline, CDR1 is SEHNR and CDR2 FQNEAQ (reference sequence). The CDR3 coding sequence is TGTGCCAGCAGCTATCCGACTAGCGGGGGAAACGGGCAGTTCTTC. As protein: CASSYPTSGGNGQFF.

Written as DNA, the CDR3 is TGTGCCAGCACCCTACAGGGAGCAACTAATGAAAAACTGTTTTTT. Its translation is CASTLQGATNEKLFF. The chain combines TRBV2 with TRBJ1-4; maybe TRBD1 (6 bases). Deletions cut 7 bases from V and 0 bases from J, with 12 bases between. The CDR3 runs 15 residues. The germline CDR1 and CDR2 sequences are SNHLY and FYNNEI.

The chain has TRBV3-1 (or the pseudogene TRBV3-2) and TRBJ1-5; D is unclear. CDR3 length: 14 amino acids. V was trimmed by 3 bases and J by 2 bases, leaving 8 bases between them. Looked up from germline, CDR1 is LGHDT and CDR2 is YNNKEL (reference sequence). The CDR3 bases are TGTGCCAGCAGCCAGGGAGGCGGCAATCAGCCCCAGCATTTT. Translation: CASSQGGGNQPQHF.

V and J are TRBV7-9 and TRBJ2-7, with D perhaps matching TRBD2 (6 bases). Trimming took off 5 bases at V and 3 bases at J, with 11 bases between the two ends. Germline lookup yields CDR1 SEHNR and CDR2 FQNEAQ (reference sequence). The CDR3 is made up of 13 amino acids. CDR3 sequence: CASSPTSYYEQYF. The CDR3 region has the DNA TGTGCCAGCAGCCCCACTAGCTACTACGAGCAGTACTTC.

The chain uses TRBV7-9 and TRBJ1-4; D unresolved. V was pared by 4 bases and J by 5 bases, with 11 bases between. Per the germline V gene, CDR1 is SEHNR and CDR2 is FQNEAQ (reference sequence). CDR3 length equals 14 residues. This CDR3 reads CASSSPPVNEKLFF. The CDR3 DNA sequence: TGTGCCAGCAGCTCGCCCCCAGTGAATGAAAAACTGTTTTTT.

The chain couples TRBV4-1 to TRBJ1-2, with D perhaps TRBD1 (5 bases). The ends were cut back, 3 bases at V and 4 bases at J, with 9 bases in the middle. CDR3 length equals 13 residues. Germline loops: CDR1 MGHRA, CDR2 YSYEKL. In DNA, the CDR3 is TGCGCCAGCAGCCAGACGGGGGGCTATGGCTACACCTTC. Encoded protein: CASSQTGGYGYTF.

V usage is TRBV5-1 and J usage is TRBJ1-2, with a tentative D call TRBD1 (6 bases). The CDR3 extends over 13 amino acids. Deletions cut 4 bases from V and 4 bases from J, with 11 bases between. Germline CDR1 SGHRS, CDR2 YFSETQ. CDR3 region: CASSPGAGYGYTF. The CDR3 coding sequence is TGCGCCAGCAGCCCGGGGGCAGGCTATGGCTACACCTTC.

The V call is TRBV6-1, the J call TRBJ2-5; D is unresolved. CDR1 MNHNS and CDR2 SASEGT come from the germline V gene. CDR3 length equals 11 residues. V gave up 2 bases and J gave up 5 bases, with 3 bases separating them. The CDR3 reads CASSEMETQYF. In nucleotides, the CDR3 is TGTGCCAGCAGTGAAATGGAGACCCAGTACTTC.